This T cell receptor beta chain comes out of a study of beta chain features in type 1 diabetes. This CDR3 has 14 residues. Germline V gene lookup returns CDR1 SGHRS and CDR2 YFSETQ. The V end was cut by 1 base, the J end by 4 bases, with 6 bases between. In its sample, this clone was seen a few times. Its antigen is undetermined. Other nucleotide sequences in the sample specify the same CDR3. Regarding the study as a whole: For Type 1 diabetes patients, all four CD4+ subsets carried TCRB CDR3s that were moderately but significantly shorter.

Expressed TCRB transcripts were sequenced because the isolated RNA had all been reverse transcribed beforehand. Sequenced by immunoSEQ multiplex PCR; TCRdb stores in-frame clones only, minus some. The sample holds over 150,000 clones; 7.8% are singletons and the top ten take roughly 0.97%. Material: central memory CD4+ T cells from blood. This chain joins TRBV5-1 and TRBJ2-6; the D is unclear. The receptor was derived from a woman aged 40-49 years with type 1 diabetes. The CDR3 sequence is CASSLSGGANVLTF. CDR3 sequence (DNA): TGCGCCAGCAGCTTGAGTGGCGGGGCCAACGTCCTGACTTTC.